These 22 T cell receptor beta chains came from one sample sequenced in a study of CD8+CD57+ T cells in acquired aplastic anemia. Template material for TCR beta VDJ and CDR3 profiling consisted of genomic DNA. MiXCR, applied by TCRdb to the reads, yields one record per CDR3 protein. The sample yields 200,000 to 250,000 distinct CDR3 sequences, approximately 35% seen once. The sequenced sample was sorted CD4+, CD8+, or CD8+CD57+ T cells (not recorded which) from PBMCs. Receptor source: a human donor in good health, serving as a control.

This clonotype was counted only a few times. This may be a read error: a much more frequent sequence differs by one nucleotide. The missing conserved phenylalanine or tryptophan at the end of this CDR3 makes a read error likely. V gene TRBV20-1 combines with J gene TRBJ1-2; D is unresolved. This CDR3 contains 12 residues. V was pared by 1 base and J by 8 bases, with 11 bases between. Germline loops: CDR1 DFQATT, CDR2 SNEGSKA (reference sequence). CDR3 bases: TGCAGTGCTAGAGGGGGTTTGGGCGGCTACACCTCC. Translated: CSARGGLGGYTS.

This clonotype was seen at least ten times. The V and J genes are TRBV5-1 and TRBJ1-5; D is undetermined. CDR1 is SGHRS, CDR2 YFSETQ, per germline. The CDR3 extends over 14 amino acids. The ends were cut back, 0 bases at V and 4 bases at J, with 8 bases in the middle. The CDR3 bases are TGCGCCAGCAGCTTGGGCGATGGTAATCAGCCCCAGCATTTT. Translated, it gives CASSLGDGNQPQHF.

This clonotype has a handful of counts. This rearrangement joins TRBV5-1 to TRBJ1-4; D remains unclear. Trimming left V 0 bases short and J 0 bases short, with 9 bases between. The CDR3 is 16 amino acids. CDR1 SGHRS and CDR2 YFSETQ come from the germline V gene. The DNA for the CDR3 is TGCGCCAGCAGCTTGGTCTCGGGAGCAACTAATGAAAAACTGTTTTTT. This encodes CASSLVSGATNEKLFF. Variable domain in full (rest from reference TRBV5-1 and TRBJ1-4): KAGVTQTPRYLIKTRGQQVTLSCSPISGHRSVSWYQQTPGQGLQFLFEYFSETQRNKGNFPGRFSGRQFSNSRSEMNVSTLELGDSALYLCASSLVSGATNEKLFFGSGTQLSVL.

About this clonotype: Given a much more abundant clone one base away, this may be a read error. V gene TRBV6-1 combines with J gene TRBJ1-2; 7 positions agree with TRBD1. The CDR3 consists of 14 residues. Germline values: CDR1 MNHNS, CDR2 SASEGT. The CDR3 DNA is TGTCCCAGCAGTCCGGGACAGACTAACTATGGCTACACCTTC. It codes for CPSSPGQTNYGYTF.

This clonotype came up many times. This CDR3 reads CSARANDRSGSQPQHF. In nucleotides, the CDR3 is TGCAGTGCTAGAGCTAACGACAGATCCGGGAGTCAGCCCCAGCATTTT. The rearrangement uses TRBV20-1 and TRBJ1-5; TRBD1 might be the D (5 bases). Per the germline V gene, CDR1 is DFQATT and CDR2 is SNEGSKA (reference sequence). Trimming pared 1 base from V and 6 bases from J, leaving 19 bases between. The length of the CDR3 is 16 residues.

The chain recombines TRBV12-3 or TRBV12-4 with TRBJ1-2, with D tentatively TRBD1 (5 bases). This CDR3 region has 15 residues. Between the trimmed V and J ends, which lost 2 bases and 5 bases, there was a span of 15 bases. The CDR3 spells CASSLSWTNTYGYTF. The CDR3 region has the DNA TGTGCCAGCAGTTTATCTTGGACAAATACGTATGGCTACACCTTC.

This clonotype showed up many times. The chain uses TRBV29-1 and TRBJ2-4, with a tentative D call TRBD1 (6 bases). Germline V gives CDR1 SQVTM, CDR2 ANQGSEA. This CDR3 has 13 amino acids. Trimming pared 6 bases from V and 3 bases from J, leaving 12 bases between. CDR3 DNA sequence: TGCAGCGTCGTCCGGGACAACAAAAACATTCAGTACTTC. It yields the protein CSVVRDNKNIQYF.

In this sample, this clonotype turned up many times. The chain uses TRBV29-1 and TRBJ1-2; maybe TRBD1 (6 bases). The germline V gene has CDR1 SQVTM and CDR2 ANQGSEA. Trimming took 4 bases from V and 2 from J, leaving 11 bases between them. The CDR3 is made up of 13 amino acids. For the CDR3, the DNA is TGCAGCGTTGGAGAGCAGGGGAACTATGGCTACACCTTC. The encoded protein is CSVGEQGNYGYTF.

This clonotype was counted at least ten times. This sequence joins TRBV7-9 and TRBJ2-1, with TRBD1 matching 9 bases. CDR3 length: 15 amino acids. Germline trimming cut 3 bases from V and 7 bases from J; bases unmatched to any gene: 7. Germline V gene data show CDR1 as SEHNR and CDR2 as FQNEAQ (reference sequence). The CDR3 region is CASSFRTGVGNEQFF. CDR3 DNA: TGTGCCAGCAGCTTCCGGACAGGGGTCGGAAATGAGCAGTTCTTC.

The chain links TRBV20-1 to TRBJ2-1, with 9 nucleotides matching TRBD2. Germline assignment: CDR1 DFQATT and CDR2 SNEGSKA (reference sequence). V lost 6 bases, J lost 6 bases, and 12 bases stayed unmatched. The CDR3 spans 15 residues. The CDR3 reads CSAHEGPAGGNEQFF. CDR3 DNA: TGCAGTGCCCATGAGGGGCCAGCGGGAGGCAATGAGCAGTTCTTC.

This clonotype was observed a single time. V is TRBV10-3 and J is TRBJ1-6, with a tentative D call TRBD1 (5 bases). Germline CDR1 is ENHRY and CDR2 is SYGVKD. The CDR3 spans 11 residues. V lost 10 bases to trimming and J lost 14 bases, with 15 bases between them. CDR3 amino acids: CATYSGLTLHF. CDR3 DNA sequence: TGTGCCACTTACTCAGGGTTGACCCTCCACTTT.

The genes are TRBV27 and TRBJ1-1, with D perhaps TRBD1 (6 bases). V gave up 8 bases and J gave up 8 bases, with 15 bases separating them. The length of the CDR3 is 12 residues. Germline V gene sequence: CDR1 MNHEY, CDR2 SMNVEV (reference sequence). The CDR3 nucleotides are TGTGCCAGCGGCAAACTCGGGACAGAAGCTTTCTTT. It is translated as CASGKLGTEAFF.

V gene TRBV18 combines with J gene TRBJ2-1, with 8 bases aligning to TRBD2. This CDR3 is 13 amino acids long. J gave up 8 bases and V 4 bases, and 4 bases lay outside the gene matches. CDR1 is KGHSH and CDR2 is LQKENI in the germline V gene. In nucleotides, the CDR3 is TGTGCCAGCTCACAGCATAGCGGGGATGAGCAGTTCTTC. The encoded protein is CASSQHSGDEQFF. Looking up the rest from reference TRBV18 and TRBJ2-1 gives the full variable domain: NAGVMQNPRHLVRRRGQEARLRCSPMKGHSHVYWYRQLPEEGLKFMVYLQKENIIDESGMPKERFSAEFPKEGPSILRIQQVVRGDSAAYFCASSQHSGDEQFFGPGTRLTVL.

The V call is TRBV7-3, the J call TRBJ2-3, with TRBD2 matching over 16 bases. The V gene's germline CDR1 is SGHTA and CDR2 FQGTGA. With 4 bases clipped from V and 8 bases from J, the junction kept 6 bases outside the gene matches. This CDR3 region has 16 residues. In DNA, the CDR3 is TGTGCCAGCAGCTCGGGACTAGCGGGAGGGCCGGGTACGCAGTATTTT. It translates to CASSSGLAGGPGTQYF. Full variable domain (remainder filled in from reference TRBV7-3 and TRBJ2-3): GAGVSQTPSNKVTEKGKYVELRCDPISGHTALYWYRQSLGQGPEFLIYFQGTGAADDSGLPNDRFFAVRPEGSVSTLKIQRTERGDSAVYLCASSSGLAGGPGTQYFGPGTRLTVL.

The CDR3 region has the DNA TGTGCCAGCAGCGCGACGGGCGGGGTGTACACAGATACGCAGTATTTT. Translating it yields CASSATGGVYTDTQYF. The V gene is TRBV11-2, the J gene TRBJ2-3, with D perhaps matching TRBD2 (6 bases). CDR1 SGHAT and CDR2 FQNNGV come from the germline V gene. Trimming took 5 bases from V and 2 from J, leaving 17 bases between them. The CDR3 is 16 amino acids. Drawing the rest from reference TRBV11-2 and TRBJ2-3, the complete variable domain is EAGVAQSPRYKIIEKRQSVAFWCNPISGHATLYWYQQILGQGPKLLIQFQNNGVVDDSQLPKDRFSAERLKGVDSTLKIQPAKLEDSAVYLCASSATGGVYTDTQYFGPGTRLTVL.

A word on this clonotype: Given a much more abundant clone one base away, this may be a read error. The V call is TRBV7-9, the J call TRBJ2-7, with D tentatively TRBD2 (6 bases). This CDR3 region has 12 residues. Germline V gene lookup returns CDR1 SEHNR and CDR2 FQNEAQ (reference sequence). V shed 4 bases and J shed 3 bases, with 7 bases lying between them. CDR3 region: CASSYGGYEQYF. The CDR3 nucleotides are TGTGCCAGCAGCTACGGGGGCTACGAGCAGTACTTC.

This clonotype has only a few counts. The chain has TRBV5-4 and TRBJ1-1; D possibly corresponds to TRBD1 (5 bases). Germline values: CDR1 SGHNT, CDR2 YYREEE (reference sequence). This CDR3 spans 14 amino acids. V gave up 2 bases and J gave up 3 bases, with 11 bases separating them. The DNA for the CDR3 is TGTGCCAGCAGCTTTGAGACAGCGTACACTGAAGCTTTCTTT. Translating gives CASSFETAYTEAFF. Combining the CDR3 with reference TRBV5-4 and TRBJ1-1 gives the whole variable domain ETGVTQSPTHLIKTRGQQVTLRCSSQSGHNTVSWYQQALGQGPQFIFQYYREEENGRGNFPPRFSGLQFPNYSSELNVNALELDDSALYLCASSFETAYTEAFFGQGTRLTVV.

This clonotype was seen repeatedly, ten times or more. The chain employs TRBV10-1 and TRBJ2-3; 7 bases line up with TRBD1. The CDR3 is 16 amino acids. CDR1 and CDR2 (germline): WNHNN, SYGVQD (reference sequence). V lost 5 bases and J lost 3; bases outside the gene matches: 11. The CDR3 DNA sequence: TGCGCCAGCAGTTTCGGTCGGACCAGGGGGACAGATACGCAGTATTTT. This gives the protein CASSFGRTRGTDTQYF.

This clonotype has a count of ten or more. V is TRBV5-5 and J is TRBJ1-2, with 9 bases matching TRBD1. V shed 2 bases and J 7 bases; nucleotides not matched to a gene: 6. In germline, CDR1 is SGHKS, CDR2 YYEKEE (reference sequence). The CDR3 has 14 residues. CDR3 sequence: CASSFGGQGFGYTF. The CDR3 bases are TGTGCCAGCAGCTTCGGGGGACAGGGATTTGGCTACACCTTC. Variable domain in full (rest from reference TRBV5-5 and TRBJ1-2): DAGVTQSPTHLIKTRGQQVTLRCSPISGHKSVSWYQQVLGQGPQFIFQYYEKEERGRGNFPDRFSARQFPNYSSELNVNALLLGDSALYLCASSFGGQGFGYTFGSGTRLTVV.

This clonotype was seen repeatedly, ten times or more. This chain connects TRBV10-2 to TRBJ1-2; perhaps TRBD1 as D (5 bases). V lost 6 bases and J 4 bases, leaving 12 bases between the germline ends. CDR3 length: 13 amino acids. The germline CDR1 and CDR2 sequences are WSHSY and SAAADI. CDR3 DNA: TGCGCCAGCAGCCGAGACAGAACCTATGGCTACACCTTC. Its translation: CASSRDRTYGYTF.

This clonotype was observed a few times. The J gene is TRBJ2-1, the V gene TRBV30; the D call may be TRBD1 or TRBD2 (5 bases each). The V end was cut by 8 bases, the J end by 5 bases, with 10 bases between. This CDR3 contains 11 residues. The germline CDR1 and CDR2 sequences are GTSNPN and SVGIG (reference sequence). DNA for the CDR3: TGTGCCAGGGACCGCAACAATGAGCAGTTCTTC. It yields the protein CARDRNNEQFF.

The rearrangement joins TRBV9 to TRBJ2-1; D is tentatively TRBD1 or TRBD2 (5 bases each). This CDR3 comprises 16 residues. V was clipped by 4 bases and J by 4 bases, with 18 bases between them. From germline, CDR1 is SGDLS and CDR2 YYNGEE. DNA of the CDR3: TGTGCCAGCAGCTTAACCGGGACCGGAGTTTACAATGAGCAGTTCTTC. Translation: CASSLTGTGVYNEQFF.